The rows below give T cell receptor beta chains drawn from one sample of a study of blood T cell repertoires in COVID-19. Measured with immunoSEQ multiplex PCR; TCRdb has only the in-frame clones, and not every one. Of about 160,000 clones detected, around 80% appear once; the ten largest clones hold about 20%. Specimen: peripheral blood. These receptor sequences come from a woman of 80 years or more with acute or convalescent COVID-19. Both conserved end residues are part of each CDR3. A D gene is named only where the DNA matches it firmly. Size is stated for part of the rows, as once, few or many counts, or as a class when the clone is expanded.

j_call: TRBJ1-5
v_call: TRBV7-2
d_call: .
clone_size: .
cdr3_nt: TGTGCCAGCAGCCCCCTGGACAATAGCAATCAGCCCCAGCATTTT
cdr3_aa: CASSPLDNSNQPQHF

j_call: TRBJ2-2
v_call: TRBV24-1
d_call: TRBD2
clone_size: .
cdr3_nt: TGTGCCACCGGGACTAGCGGGACCGGGGAGCTGTTTTTT
cdr3_aa: CATGTSGTGELFF

j_call: TRBJ2-1
v_call: TRBV25-1
d_call: .
clone_size: .
cdr3_nt: TGTGCCAGCAGTCTAGGACTTGAGCAGTTCTTC
cdr3_aa: CASSLGLEQFF

j_call: TRBJ1-4
v_call: TRBV19
d_call: TRBD1
clone_size: .
cdr3_nt: TGTGCCAGTAGTGTGGGACAGACTCCCGAGTGGGAAAAACTGTTTTTT
cdr3_aa: CASSVGQTPEWEKLFF

j_call: TRBJ1-1
v_call: TRBV4-3
d_call: .
clone_size: .
cdr3_nt: TGCGCCAGCAGCCAGGGGGGGCAGGGGTACGCGGGGATGAACACTGAAGCTTTCTTT
cdr3_aa: CASSQGGQGYAGMNTEAFF

j_call: TRBJ2-1
v_call: TRBV27
d_call: TRBD1
clone_size: .
cdr3_nt: TGTGCCAGCAGTCGCTCCTACTCTCCGGGACAGAGCTTCATCCATGAGCAGTTCTTC
cdr3_aa: CASSRSYSPGQSFIHEQFF

j_call: TRBJ2-3
v_call: TRBV7-7
d_call: TRBD2
clone_size: once
cdr3_nt: TGTGCCAGCAGCTATAGCGGGAGTGCAGATACGCAGTATTTT
cdr3_aa: CASSYSGSADTQYF

j_call: TRBJ1-2
v_call: TRBV6-2/TRBV6-3
d_call: TRBD1
clone_size: .
cdr3_nt: TGTGCCAGCAGTTATAGCAGGGGGCCCTATGGCTACACCTTC
cdr3_aa: CASSYSRGPYGYTF

j_call: TRBJ2-3
v_call: TRBV6-5
d_call: .
clone_size: .
cdr3_nt: TGTGCCAGCAGTCGAGGAAGCACAGATACGCAGTATTTT
cdr3_aa: CASSRGSTDTQYF

j_call: TRBJ2-3
v_call: TRBV5-5
d_call: TRBD2
clone_size: .
cdr3_nt: TGTGCCAGCAGTCGGCTAGCGGGGCCTAACACAGATACGCAGTATTTT
cdr3_aa: CASSRLAGPNTDTQYF

j_call: TRBJ2-1
v_call: TRBV5-4
d_call: TRBD2
clone_size: .
cdr3_nt: TGTGCCAGCAGCTCCGGACTAGCGGGAGGCAATGAGCAGTTCTTC
cdr3_aa: CASSSGLAGGNEQFF

j_call: TRBJ1-1
v_call: TRBV10-3
d_call: TRBD1
clone_size: .
cdr3_nt: TGTGCCATCAGTCGGACAGGTTACAAGAGCATGAACACTGAAGCTTTCTTT
cdr3_aa: CAISRTGYKSMNTEAFF

j_call: TRBJ1-3
v_call: TRBV2
d_call: .
clone_size: few
cdr3_nt: TGTGCCAGCAGTGCTGGGGGCCACACCATATATTTT
cdr3_aa: CASSAGGHTIYF

j_call: TRBJ1-2
v_call: TRBV18
d_call: TRBD1
clone_size: .
cdr3_nt: TGTGCCAGCTCCCGACAGGGGGACCTCGATGGCTACACCTTC
cdr3_aa: CASSRQGDLDGYTF

j_call: TRBJ1-5
v_call: TRBV6-2/TRBV6-3
d_call: TRBD1
clone_size: .
cdr3_nt: TGTGCCAGCAGTTTTCTCGCACTCCACAGGGGATTTAATCAGCCCCAGCATTTT
cdr3_aa: CASSFLALHRGFNQPQHF

j_call: TRBJ1-1
v_call: TRBV18
d_call: .
clone_size: .
cdr3_nt: TGTGCCAGCTCGTCGGACTTTTTGAACACTGAAGCTTTCTTT
cdr3_aa: CASSSDFLNTEAFF

j_call: TRBJ1-2
v_call: TRBV11-2
d_call: .
clone_size: .
cdr3_nt: TGTGCCAGCAGCTCCCAGGGGTATATGGATGGCTACACCTTC
cdr3_aa: CASSSQGYMDGYTF

j_call: TRBJ2-7
v_call: TRBV5-4
d_call: .
clone_size: .
cdr3_nt: TGTGCCAGCAGTCGCGACGGGAACTACGAGCAGTACTTC
cdr3_aa: CASSRDGNYEQYF

j_call: TRBJ2-7
v_call: TRBV11-2
d_call: TRBD2
clone_size: .
cdr3_nt: TGTGCCAGCAGCTTACTAGCGGGAGGCGGAGGCGACGAGCAGTACTTC
cdr3_aa: CASSLLAGGGGDEQYF

j_call: TRBJ1-6
v_call: TRBV27
d_call: .
clone_size: .
cdr3_nt: TGTGCCAGCAATGCGGGGCGTCAATATAATTCACCCCTCCACTTT
cdr3_aa: CASNAGRQYNSPLHF

j_call: TRBJ2-1
v_call: TRBV15
d_call: .
clone_size: .
cdr3_nt: TGTGCCACCAGCAGAGCGTATAGTGAGCAGTTCTTC
cdr3_aa: CATSRAYSEQFF

j_call: TRBJ2-2
v_call: TRBV2
d_call: .
clone_size: .
cdr3_nt: TGTGCCAGCAGTGCTGCGTATAACACCGGGGAGCTGTTTTTT
cdr3_aa: CASSAAYNTGELFF

j_call: TRBJ1-2
v_call: TRBV12-3/TRBV12-4
d_call: TRBD1
clone_size: .
cdr3_nt: TGTGCCAGCAGTAATTCACAGGGGCCCCCTGCCTTC
cdr3_aa: CASSNSQGPPAF

j_call: TRBJ2-2
v_call: TRBV6-5
d_call: TRBD2
clone_size: .
cdr3_nt: TGTGCCAGCAGTACCAAGGGCGGGAGCACCGGGGAGCTGTTTTTT
cdr3_aa: CASSTKGGSTGELFF

j_call: TRBJ2-1
v_call: TRBV3-1/TRBV3-2
d_call: .
clone_size: .
cdr3_nt: TGTGCCAGCAGCTCGAGCCGGGGGCAGTTCTTC
cdr3_aa: CASSSSRGQFF

j_call: TRBJ2-3
v_call: TRBV29-1
d_call: TRBD2
clone_size: .
cdr3_nt: TGCAGCGTGGACGGGACTAGCGGGCCCACAGATACGCAGTATTTT
cdr3_aa: CSVDGTSGPTDTQYF

j_call: TRBJ2-5
v_call: TRBV5-4
d_call: .
clone_size: .
cdr3_nt: TGTGCCAGCAGCTTGGGTTCGGAGGTTGGGGAGACCCAGTACTTC
cdr3_aa: CASSLGSEVGETQYF

j_call: TRBJ1-2
v_call: TRBV7-6
d_call: .
clone_size: .
cdr3_nt: TGTGCCAGCAGTCCGGAGGTTGGGTCCAACTATGGCTACACCTTC
cdr3_aa: CASSPEVGSNYGYTF

j_call: TRBJ1-5
v_call: TRBV6-5
d_call: .
clone_size: .
cdr3_nt: TGTGCCAGCAGCCCGGTCCGCAATCAGCCCCAGCATTTT
cdr3_aa: CASSPVRNQPQHF

j_call: TRBJ1-2
v_call: TRBV27
d_call: TRBD1
clone_size: .
cdr3_nt: TGTGCCAGCAGTTCCCGGACAGGGGTGGAGGGCTACACCTTC
cdr3_aa: CASSSRTGVEGYTF

j_call: TRBJ1-5
v_call: TRBV10-3
d_call: TRBD1
clone_size: .
cdr3_nt: TGTGCCATCAGTGCCACAGGGGACGACAATCAGCCCCAGCATTTT
cdr3_aa: CAISATGDDNQPQHF

j_call: TRBJ2-3
v_call: TRBV5-1
d_call: TRBD1
clone_size: .
cdr3_nt: TGCGCCAGCAGCTTGGGTCCGACAGGGGGCACAGATACGCAGTATTTT
cdr3_aa: CASSLGPTGGTDTQYF

j_call: TRBJ2-3
v_call: TRBV7-6
d_call: .
clone_size: .
cdr3_nt: TGTGCCAGCAGCTTAGAAGGGGTTTCACGCACAGATACGCAGTATTTT
cdr3_aa: CASSLEGVSRTDTQYF

j_call: TRBJ1-2
v_call: TRBV6-2/TRBV6-3
d_call: .
clone_size: .
cdr3_nt: TGTGCCAGCAGTTTCAGGGGAGTCTTCTATGGCTACACCTTC
cdr3_aa: CASSFRGVFYGYTF

j_call: TRBJ2-5
v_call: TRBV30
d_call: TRBD1
clone_size: .
cdr3_nt: TGTGCCTGGAGTGTACAAACAGGGGGCGTTAAGACCCAGTACTTC
cdr3_aa: CAWSVQTGGVKTQYF

j_call: TRBJ1-2
v_call: TRBV5-5
d_call: TRBD1
clone_size: .
cdr3_nt: TGTGCCAGCAGCTTGGATGACAGGGGACGTGGCTACACCTTC
cdr3_aa: CASSLDDRGRGYTF

j_call: TRBJ2-2
v_call: TRBV7-2
d_call: TRBD2
clone_size: .
cdr3_nt: TGTGCCAGCAGCTTCAAGGGACTAGCGAACACCGGGGAGCTGTTTTTT
cdr3_aa: CASSFKGLANTGELFF

j_call: TRBJ1-2
v_call: TRBV12-3/TRBV12-4
d_call: .
clone_size: once
cdr3_nt: TGTGCCAGCAGTTTAGGTCGGGTTGACACCTTC
cdr3_aa: CASSLGRVDTF

j_call: TRBJ1-2
v_call: TRBV4-1
d_call: TRBD1
clone_size: once
cdr3_nt: TGCGCCAGCAGCCAACGGGACAGGGAATATGGCTACACCTTC
cdr3_aa: CASSQRDREYGYTF

j_call: TRBJ1-2
v_call: TRBV12-3/TRBV12-4
d_call: .
clone_size: .
cdr3_nt: TGTGCCAGCAGTTTCACAGGAGTTGGCTACACCTTC
cdr3_aa: CASSFTGVGYTF

j_call: TRBJ2-2
v_call: TRBV2
d_call: TRBD1
clone_size: .
cdr3_nt: TGTGCCAGCAGGTGGACAGGGCGAACCGGGGAGCTGTTTTTT
cdr3_aa: CASRWTGRTGELFF

j_call: TRBJ2-5
v_call: TRBV4-2
d_call: TRBD2
clone_size: .
cdr3_nt: TGTGCCAGCAGCCAAGCGCCGACTAGCGGGAGCCAGGGTGAGACCCAGTACTTC
cdr3_aa: CASSQAPTSGSQGETQYF

j_call: TRBJ1-2
v_call: TRBV21-1
d_call: .
clone_size: .
cdr3_nt: TGTGCCAGCAGCAAGGTATCGGGACAGGGAACGAGGTCTGGCGGCTACACCTTC
cdr3_aa: CASSKVSGQGTRSGGYTF

j_call: TRBJ2-5
v_call: TRBV7-8
d_call: TRBD1
clone_size: .
cdr3_nt: TGTGCCAGCAGCTACAGGGGACAGGAGACCCAGTACTTC
cdr3_aa: CASSYRGQETQYF

j_call: TRBJ2-5
v_call: TRBV5-1
d_call: .
clone_size: .
cdr3_nt: TGCGCCAGCAGCAGAAACGCAGGGACAAACCAAGAGACCCAGTACTTC
cdr3_aa: CASSRNAGTNQETQYF

j_call: TRBJ1-4
v_call: TRBV4-1
d_call: TRBD1
clone_size: .
cdr3_nt: TGCGCCAGCAGCTCGACAGGGGGGACTAATGAAAAACTGTTTTTT
cdr3_aa: CASSSTGGTNEKLFF

j_call: TRBJ2-1
v_call: TRBV6-5
d_call: TRBD2
clone_size: .
cdr3_nt: TGTGCCACCAGATTTCCGGGACTAGATAGTGAGCAGTTCTTC
cdr3_aa: CATRFPGLDSEQFF

j_call: TRBJ2-2
v_call: TRBV6-1
d_call: TRBD1
clone_size: .
cdr3_nt: TGTGCCAGCAGTGACCGCCCGGGACAGGTGAACACCGGGGAGCTGTTTTTT
cdr3_aa: CASSDRPGQVNTGELFF

j_call: TRBJ1-1
v_call: TRBV2
d_call: .
clone_size: .
cdr3_nt: TGTGCCAGCAGTGAGGGCCGGAACACTGAAGCTTTCTTT
cdr3_aa: CASSEGRNTEAFF